The TCR beta chain under discussion was sequenced for a study of T-cell reconstitution after alpha-beta-depleted transplantation in children. Study-level results: From surviving recipient T cells and thymic progenitors came the high day-60 TCRbeta diversity observed in some patients. T-cell numbers and diversity one year post-transplant derived largely from freshly generated T cells. The study reportedly traced alpha-beta T cells about two months after transplant to several hundred expanded graft clones.

Trimming pared 2 bases from V and 0 bases from J, leaving 7 bases between. The germline V gene encodes CDR1 LGHDT and CDR2 YNNKEL (reference sequence). The length of the CDR3 is 14 residues. Molecular barcoding with unique molecular identifiers was used for the TCRbeta library. Each CDR3 protein gets one entry after TCRdb re-called the PCR reads with MiXCR. The sample has hundreds of thousands of distinct CDR3 sequences; roughly a quarter are singletons. This clonotype was detected only a few times. What it binds is unknown. This receptor was taken from a female patient aged 2-9 years who had a stem cell transplant for congenital amegakaryocytic thrombocytopenia, so the T cells may come from the graft donor. Source: PBMCs, mostly from graft donor cells, taken 360 days after TCRalphabeta/CD19-depleted stem cell transplant. The genes are TRBV3-1 and TRBJ2-5; D may be TRBD1 (6 bases). The CDR3 protein is CASSQRTDQETQYF. In nucleotides, the CDR3 is TGTGCCAGCAGCCAAAGGACAGACCAAGAGACCCAGTACTTC.